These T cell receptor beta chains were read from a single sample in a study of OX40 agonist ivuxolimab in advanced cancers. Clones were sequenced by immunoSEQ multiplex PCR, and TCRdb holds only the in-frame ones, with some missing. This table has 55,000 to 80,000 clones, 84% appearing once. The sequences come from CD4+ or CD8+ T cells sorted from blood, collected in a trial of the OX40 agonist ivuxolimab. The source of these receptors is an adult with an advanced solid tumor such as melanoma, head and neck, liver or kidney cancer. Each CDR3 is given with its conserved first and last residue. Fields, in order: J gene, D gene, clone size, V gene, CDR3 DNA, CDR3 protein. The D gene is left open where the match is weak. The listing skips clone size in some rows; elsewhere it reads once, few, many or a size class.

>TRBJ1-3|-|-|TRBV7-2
TGTGCCAGCAGCTTAGATACTGGGTATGGAAACACCATATATTTT
CASSLDTGYGNTIYF
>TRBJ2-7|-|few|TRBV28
TGTGCCAGCAGTCCTACCCCGGGAACGAAAAGCTCCTACGAGCAGTACTTC
CASSPTPGTKSSYEQYF
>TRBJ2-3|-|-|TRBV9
TGTGCCAGCAGCGTAGGGCTGTTCGAGTGGGGCACAGATACGCAGTATTTT
CASSVGLFEWGTDTQYF
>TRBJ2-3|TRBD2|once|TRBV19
TGTGCCAGTAGTATATATCTGCCTAGCGGGAGGGCCGCTAGCACAGATACGCAGTATTTT
CASSIYLPSGRAASTDTQYF
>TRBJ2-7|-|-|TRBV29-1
TGCAGCGTTGTGTTTTCCTACGAGCAGTACTTC
CSVVFSYEQYF
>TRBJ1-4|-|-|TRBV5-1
TGCGCCAGCAGCTTACAGGGATTTGAAAAACTGTTTTTT
CASSLQGFEKLFF
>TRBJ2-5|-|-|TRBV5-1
TGCGCCAGCAGCTTGGTGCAGGGGCTGGAAGAGACCCAGTACTTC
CASSLVQGLEETQYF
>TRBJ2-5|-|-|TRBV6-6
TGTGCCAGCAGTTATCATACTCGGACAGTCCAAGAGACCCAGTACTTC
CASSYHTRTVQETQYF
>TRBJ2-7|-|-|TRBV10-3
TGTGCCGCTAAACCGACAGGAGCCTACGAGCAGTACTTC
CAAKPTGAYEQYF
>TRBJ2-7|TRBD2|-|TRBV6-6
TGTGCCAGCATCTACGAGGGAGGGAGGGAGCAGTACTTC
CASIYEGGREQYF
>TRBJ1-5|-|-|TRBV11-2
TGTGCCAGCAGCTTAACTAACAATCAGCCCCAGCATTTT
CASSLTNNQPQHF
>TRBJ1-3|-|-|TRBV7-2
TGTGCCAGCAGCTTCCAGCAGGGCTTCTCTGGAAACACCATATATTTT
CASSFQQGFSGNTIYF
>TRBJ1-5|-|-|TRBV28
TGTGCCAGCACTGTGGGGGGCGCGGGCAATCAGCCCCAGCATTTT
CASTVGGAGNQPQHF
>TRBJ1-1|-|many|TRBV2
TGTGCCAGCAGTGAGTTTGGTGTTGAAGCTTTCTTT
CASSEFGVEAFF
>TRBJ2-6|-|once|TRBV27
TGTGCCAGCAGATCTAACTCTGGGGCCAACGTCCTGACTTTC
CASRSNSGANVLTF
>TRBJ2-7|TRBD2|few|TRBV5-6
TGTGCCAGCAGCTTTCTGTCGGGAGGTCCCCTCGAGCAGTACTTC
CASSFLSGGPLEQYF
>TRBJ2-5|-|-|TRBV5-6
TGTGCCAGCAGCTTAAAAGAGACCCAGTACTTC
CASSLKETQYF